This T cell receptor (beta chain) derives from a study of control samples from healthy donors and cancer patients (TCRdb year 2020). In regard to this clone: It lacks a known antigen. Base quality data are lacking; no much larger clone is found one base away.

The library was prepared using the immunoSEQ multiplex PCR assay. This is the immuneACCESS table as TCRdb keeps it, with only in-frame sequences that have V and J called. A part of the clones is gone; compared with another copy, unresolved V genes explain less than half, and the rest is unexplained. Across this sample there are 110,000 to 150,000 clones, with roughly 94% seen only once. Clones ranked in the top ten supply roughly 13% of the sample. CDR1 MRHNA and CDR2 SNTAGT were looked up in the germline V gene. The V and J ends are trimmed by 3 bases and 5 bases, leaving 10 bases between them. From cysteine to phenylalanine, the CDR3 is 14 amino acids long. Only the CDR3 DNA is retained, 42 bases long and in frame from the first base.

Sequenced sample: blood. This chain is built from TRBV6-4 and TRBJ2-2, with a weak D call of TRBD1 (5 bases match). This sequence originates from a man aged 35-49 years in good health. The DNA sequence reads TGTGCCAGCAGTGAACAGGCGGTAACCGGGGAGCTGTTTTTT. This is translated as CASSEQAVTGELFF.